Below are 18 T cell receptor beta chains sequenced from a single sample in a study of cytomegalovirus exposure and HLA in healthy donors. Primers: 60 Vbeta forward and 13 Jbeta reverse. TCRdb keeps only in-frame clones here, not all; method: immunoSEQ multiplex PCR. The sample holds 120,000 or so clones; roughly 80% are singletons and the top ten take around 1.6%. Sequenced: PBMCs. The source of these receptors is a young woman in good health and CMV-seronegative.

The chain employs TRBV4-3 and TRBJ2-5; 9 bases agree with TRBD2. CDR1 LGHNA and CDR2 YSLEER come from the germline V gene. CDR3 size: 16 residues. J lost 1 base, V lost 0 bases, and 3 bases had no gene match. DNA for the CDR3: TGCGCCAGCAGCCAAGAAATAGCGGGGGTCCAAGAGACCCAGTACTTC. Amino acid sequence: CASSQEIAGVQETQYF.

Turning to this clone: This CDR3 is also generated by other DNA sequences in the sample. The chain couples TRBV11-2 to TRBJ2-7; 9 bases fit TRBD2. This CDR3 contains 13 residues. From germline, CDR1 is SGHAT and CDR2 FQNNGV. The V gene end was trimmed by 3 bases and the J gene end by 3 bases; junction bases not matched to a gene: 0. The DNA of the CDR3 is TGTGCCAGCAGCTTTAGCGGGAGCTACGAGCAGTACTTC. This encodes CASSFSGSYEQYF.

This chain links TRBV27 with TRBJ2-7; 7 bases match TRBD1. Germline loops: CDR1 MNHEY, CDR2 SMNVEV (reference sequence). Losses at the gene ends were 2 bases for V and 0 bases for J; bases not matched to a gene: 4. CDR3 size: 15 residues. The CDR3 sequence is CASSLLGQTSYEQYF. CDR3 sequence (DNA): TGTGCCAGCAGTTTACTGGGACAGACCTCCTACGAGCAGTACTTC.

The chain uses TRBV18 and TRBJ2-5, with 9 bases aligning to TRBD1. The V segment lost 4 bases and the J segment 5 bases; nucleotides outside the gene matches: 2. This CDR3 is 13 amino acids long. CDR1 is KGHSH and CDR2 is LQKENI in the germline V gene. The DNA for the CDR3 is TGTGCCAGCTCACTCGGACAGGGGGAGACCCAGTACTTC. Amino acids: CASSLGQGETQYF.

In its sample, this clone was seen a few times. The chain recombines TRBV2 with TRBJ1-1, with D uncertain. The CDR3 consists of 13 residues. From germline, CDR1 is SNHLY and CDR2 FYNNEI. Trimming took 6 bases from V and 1 from J, leaving 9 bases between them. The chain's CDR3 is CASREQSNTEAFF. CDR3 sequence (DNA): TGTGCCAGCAGAGAACAGTCGAACACTGAAGCTTTCTTT.

This chain uses TRBV9 with TRBJ2-1, with 7 bases fitting TRBD2. Trimming took 0 bases from V and 2 from J; bases not matched to a gene: 2. This CDR3 spans 15 amino acids. The germline gives CDR1 SGDLS, CDR2 YYNGEE. DNA of the CDR3: TGTGCCAGCAGCGTAGACGGGAGGCCCTACAATGAGCAGTTCTTC. Amino acids: CASSVDGRPYNEQFF.

J is TRBJ2-3 and V is TRBV6-4, with D hard to call. The CDR3 covers 14 residues. V lost 2 bases, J lost 0 bases, and 6 bases lay in between. From germline, CDR1 is MRHNA and CDR2 SNTAGT. The CDR3 nucleotides read TGTGCCAGCAGTGACACTGCGAGCACAGATACGCAGTATTTT. It yields the protein CASSDTASTDTQYF.

The rearrangement joins TRBV7-9 to TRBJ1-3; D gene ambiguous. Germline values: CDR1 SEHNR, CDR2 FQNEAQ (reference sequence). CDR3 length equals 13 residues. V was cut by 0 bases and J by 4 bases, with 4 bases left in between. The CDR3 bases are TGTGCCAGCAGCTTAGCGGCAGGAAACACCATATATTTT. Its translation is CASSLAAGNTIYF.

The count of this clone is one. The rearrangement links TRBV30 to TRBJ2-2; 9 nucleotides agree with TRBD2. J was trimmed by 2 bases and V by 3 bases; bases with no gene match: 10. The CDR3 runs to 17 residues. Germline V CDR1 and CDR2: GTSNPN, SVGIG (reference sequence). CDR3 bases: TGTGCCTGGAGGGGGGGAGCGGGGGGATACAACACCGGGGAGCTGTTTTTT. It yields the protein CAWRGGAGGYNTGELFF.

This chain uses TRBV5-1 with TRBJ2-5, with TRBD2 identical over 7 bases. The ends lost 0 bases at V and 4 bases at J; junction bases unmatched: 3. CDR1 and CDR2 from the germline V gene are SGHRS and YFSETQ. The CDR3 consists of 14 residues. The DNA of the CDR3 is TGCGCCAGCAGCTTGGGGACTAGACGAGAGACCCAGTACTTC. It translates to CASSLGTRRETQYF. Full variable domain (remainder filled in from reference TRBV5-1 and TRBJ2-5): KAGVTQTPRYLIKTRGQQVTLSCSPISGHRSVSWYQQTPGQGLQFLFEYFSETQRNKGNFPGRFSGRQFSNSRSEMNVSTLELGDSALYLCASSLGTRRETQYFGPGTRLLVL.

V usage is TRBV10-1 and J usage is TRBJ2-3; D possibly corresponds to TRBD2 (5 bases). This CDR3 has 16 amino acids. Trimming shortened V by 3 bases and J by 4 bases, and 17 bases separated the two germline ends. The V gene's germline CDR1 is WNHNN and CDR2 SYGVQD (reference sequence). This chain's CDR3 is CASSDRRALGADTQYF. The DNA for the CDR3 is TGCGCCAGCAGTGACAGGCGGGCCCTGGGAGCAGATACGCAGTATTTT.

The rearrangement links TRBV19 to TRBJ1-5; possible D gene TRBD1, 6 bases. V was trimmed by 6 bases and J by 2 bases, leaving 17 bases between them. This CDR3 has 16 amino acids. Germline lookup yields CDR1 LNHDA and CDR2 SQIVND (reference sequence). CDR3 sequence (DNA): TGTGCCAGTAGGGGACGGGGGGGCAATGGCAATCAGCCCCAGCATTTT. This translates into CASRGRGGNGNQPQHF.

This clone was seen a few times. The chain uses TRBV6-4 and TRBJ2-6; D not resolved. V gave up 4 bases and J gave up 1 base, with 14 bases separating them. The CDR3 runs to 17 residues. CDR1 MRHNA and CDR2 SNTAGT come from the germline V gene. The CDR3 DNA sequence: TGTGCCAGCAGTGCCCGCGGATCCTTGTCTGGGGCCAACGTCCTGACTTTC. The encoded protein is CASSARGSLSGANVLTF.

The genes are TRBV6-5 and TRBJ1-1; 11 bases are shared with TRBD1. This CDR3 region has 15 residues. Trimming removed 0 bases from V and 11 bases from J; junction bases left unmatched: 8. Germline V CDR1 and CDR2: MNHEY, SVGAGI. The CDR3 nucleotides read TGTGCCAGCAGTTACTCCGGACAGGGGGCTTGGCTCGCTTTCTTT. It yields the protein CASSYSGQGAWLAFF.

The table lists this clone with a count of one. V and J are TRBV25-1 and TRBJ2-1; 10 bases agree with TRBD2. The length of the CDR3 is 15 residues. Losses at the gene ends were 5 bases for V and 6 bases for J; bases not matched to a gene: 7. CDR1 is MGHDK, CDR2 SYGVNS, per germline. CDR3 region: CASSLAGVRFNEQFF. In nucleotides, the CDR3 is TGTGCCAGCAGTCTAGCGGGAGTACGATTCAATGAGCAGTTCTTC.

The V gene is TRBV11-2, the J gene TRBJ2-7, with D possibly TRBD1 on 5 matching bases. Germline CDR1 is SGHAT and CDR2 is FQNNGV. V lost 1 base and J 3 bases, leaving 13 bases between the germline ends. The CDR3 extends over 15 amino acids. The CDR3 nucleotides read TGTGCCAGCAGCTTAGTGGACACTCAGGTCTACGAGCAGTACTTC. Its protein is CASSLVDTQVYEQYF.

This clone has a handful of counts. The rearrangement links TRBV7-9 to TRBJ1-1; 8 bases line up with TRBD1. Germline assignment: CDR1 SEHNR and CDR2 FQNEAQ (reference sequence). This CDR3 has 14 residues. With 3 bases clipped from V and 5 bases from J, the junction kept 5 bases outside the gene matches. The CDR3 DNA sequence: TGTGCCAGCAGCTTCTTACAGGGGGGGACTGAAGCTTTCTTT. The encoded protein is CASSFLQGGTEAFF. The full variable domain, with the rest looked up from reference TRBV7-9 and TRBJ1-1, is DTGVSQNPRHKITKRGQNVTFRCDPISEHNRLYWYRQTLGQGPEFLTYFQNEAQLEKSRLLSDRFSAERPKGSFSTLEIQRTEQGDSAMYLCASSFLQGGTEAFFGQGTRLTVV.

This clone was seen only a few times. The rearrangement uses TRBV6-1 and TRBJ1-5; 7 bases are a match to TRBD1. The V and J ends lost 6 bases and 9 bases, in that order; junction bases with no gene match: 8. The germline V gene encodes CDR1 MNHNS and CDR2 SASEGT. CDR3 length: 13 residues. The CDR3 sequence: CASRTGIRRPQHF. CDR3 sequence (DNA): TGTGCCAGCAGGACAGGGATTCGGAGGCCCCAGCATTTT.